What follows are 28 T cell receptor beta chains derived from one specimen sequenced in a study of blood T cell repertoires in COVID-19. The method was immunoSEQ multiplex PCR; TCRdb's version includes in-frame clones alone and lacks a portion of them. The repertoire holds some 74,000 clones, with roughly four fifths as singletons. The sample consisted of peripheral blood. Receptors originate from a man aged 65-85 years with active or convalescent COVID-19.

The chain couples TRBV28 to TRBJ1-4, with TRBD1 matching over 8 bases. This CDR3 comprises 18 residues. CDR1 is MDHEN and CDR2 is SYDVKM in the germline V gene. V was clipped by 5 bases and J by 7 bases; unmatched bases: 18. The CDR3 coding sequence is TGTGCCAGCAGTAGCAGCAGTTCCGGACAGGGCCGTGGTGAAAAACTGTTTTTT. As protein: CASSSSSSGQGRGEKLFF.

The J gene is TRBJ1-1, the V gene TRBV14; D is unclear. The germline V and J ends were trimmed by 4 bases and 8 bases, with 14 bases remaining between them. The CDR3 spans 13 residues. Germline V gives CDR1 SGHDN, CDR2 FVKESK. CDR3 loop: CASSPRTSSEAFF. Written as DNA, the CDR3 is TGTGCCAGCAGCCCCCGAACTTCTTCGGAAGCTTTCTTT.

V gene TRBV5-1 combines with J gene TRBJ1-3, with D unresolved. Trimming removed 0 bases at V and 4 bases at J, with 14 bases between. CDR3 length: 16 residues. The V gene's germline CDR1 is SGHRS and CDR2 YFSETQ. CDR3 DNA sequence: TGCGCCAGCAGCTTGGGCCCCGCGGATGTAGGAAACACCATATATTTT. It specifies CASSLGPADVGNTIYF. The full variable domain, rest sourced from reference TRBV5-1 and TRBJ1-3, is KAGVTQTPRYLIKTRGQQVTLSCSPISGHRSVSWYQQTPGQGLQFLFEYFSETQRNKGNFPGRFSGRQFSNSRSEMNVSTLELGDSALYLCASSLGPADVGNTIYFGEGSWLTVV.

For the CDR3, the DNA is TGCGCCAGCAGCCCCCAGACTAGAAAGGGCGAGACCCAGTACTTC. Translation gives CASSPQTRKGETQYF. This sequence joins TRBV4-1 and TRBJ2-5, with D maybe TRBD2 (6 bases). The CDR3 is made up of 15 amino acids. The ends were cut back, 4 bases at V and 5 bases at J, with 17 bases in the middle. Germline lookup yields CDR1 MGHRA and CDR2 YSYEKL.

The rearrangement links TRBV7-9 to TRBJ2-7; TRBD1 matches 8 bases. The junction had 8 bases not matched to a gene; V was cut back by 7 bases and J by 6 bases. CDR1 is SEHNR and CDR2 is FQNEAQ in the germline V gene (reference sequence). The CDR3 runs to 13 residues. CDR3: CASNGQGSGEQYF. Here the CDR3 DNA reads TGTGCCAGCAACGGACAGGGAAGTGGCGAGCAGTACTTC.

This clone is medium-sized in the sample. The J gene is TRBJ2-3, the V gene TRBV5-5; 12 bases map to TRBD2. Germline V CDR1 and CDR2: SGHKS, YYEKEE (reference sequence). The CDR3 is 17 residues long. V shed 0 bases and J 1 base; nucleotides not matched to a gene: 3. The CDR3 loop is CASSLGLAGARTDTQYF. The CDR3 coding sequence is TGTGCCAGCAGCTTGGGACTAGCGGGGGCCCGCACAGATACGCAGTATTTT. The entire variable domain, with the rest obtained from reference TRBV5-5 and TRBJ2-3, is as follows: DAGVTQSPTHLIKTRGQQVTLRCSPISGHKSVSWYQQVLGQGPQFIFQYYEKEERGRGNFPDRFSARQFPNYSSELNVNALLLGDSALYLCASSLGLAGARTDTQYFGPGTRLTVL.

V is TRBV5-1 and J is TRBJ1-1; TRBD1 agrees at 8 bases. Germline V gene data show CDR1 as SGHRS and CDR2 as YFSETQ. This CDR3 region has 14 residues. V lost 4 bases and J lost 7; bases outside the gene matches: 9. CDR3 nucleotide sequence: TGCGCCAGCAGCGTCAGGGGGCGCGATGGTGAAGCTTTCTTT. Translation: CASSVRGRDGEAFF.

J is TRBJ2-5 and V is TRBV15; maybe TRBD2 (7 bases). This CDR3 comprises 12 residues. The germline gives CDR1 LNHNV, CDR2 YYDKDF (reference sequence). V dropped 8 bases and J dropped 5 bases, with 12 bases sitting between them. The CDR3: CATAGEGETQYF. CDR3 sequence (DNA): TGTGCCACCGCAGGGGAGGGGGAGACCCAGTACTTC.

The gene calls are TRBV5-4 and TRBJ1-4; no definite D call. Trimming removed 4 bases from V and 7 bases from J, with 14 bases in between. From germline, CDR1 is SGHNT and CDR2 YYREEE (reference sequence). This CDR3 spans 14 amino acids. Here the CDR3 DNA reads TGTGCCAGCAGCCCCGATTTAGGAGTTGAAAAACTGTTTTTT. It translates to CASSPDLGVEKLFF.

The genes are TRBV29-1 and TRBJ1-2; TRBD1 matches at 10 bases. Germline V gene sequence: CDR1 SQVTM, CDR2 ANQGSEA. The V gene end was trimmed by 6 bases and the J gene end by 7 bases; junction bases not matched to a gene: 5. The CDR3 covers 12 residues. The CDR3 spells CSVRDRGGGYTF. The DNA of the CDR3 is TGCAGCGTCCGGGACAGGGGAGGTGGCTACACCTTC.

The chain joins TRBV2 to TRBJ2-3, with 7 bases matching TRBD1. Germline V gives CDR1 SNHLY, CDR2 FYNNEI. The CDR3 totals 12 residues. Germline trimming cut 6 bases from V and 10 bases from J; bases unmatched to any gene: 7. The DNA for the CDR3 is TGTGCCAGCAGCAATTTAGGGGGCGCGCAGTATTTT. It encodes CASSNLGGAQYF.

This rearrangement joins TRBV7-9 to TRBJ2-5; 7 bases line up with TRBD2. Unmatched junction bases numbered 9, after V lost 5 bases and J lost 0 bases. Germline CDR1 reads SEHNR; CDR2 reads FQNEAQ (reference sequence). The CDR3 extends over 16 amino acids. CDR3 region: CASSPPEGGHQETQYF. CDR3 in DNA: TGTGCCAGCAGCCCCCCAGAGGGAGGGCACCAAGAGACCCAGTACTTC.

This clone was detected only once. The J gene is TRBJ2-1, the V gene TRBV5-4; TRBD1 agrees at 11 bases. CDR3 length equals 16 residues. Per germline, CDR1 SGHNT and CDR2 YYREEE (reference sequence). V lost 4 bases and J lost 6; bases outside the gene matches: 9. The CDR3 DNA sequence: TGTGCCAGCAGCGCTAACGTCGGGACAGGGGGCAATGAGCAGTTCTTC. It specifies CASSANVGTGGNEQFF. The variable domain in full, completed from reference TRBV5-4 and TRBJ2-1, reads ETGVTQSPTHLIKTRGQQVTLRCSSQSGHNTVSWYQQALGQGPQFIFQYYREEENGRGNFPPRFSGLQFPNYSSELNVNALELDDSALYLCASSANVGTGGNEQFFGPGTRLTVL.

The chain uses TRBV6-5 and TRBJ1-1, with D unclear. Per the germline V gene, CDR1 is MNHEY and CDR2 is SVGAGI. This CDR3 contains 14 residues. V shed 6 bases and J shed 2 bases, with 13 bases lying between them. CDR3 DNA: TGTGCCAGCAGCGGCCGCCGAGGAAACACTGAAGCTTTCTTT. Translating gives CASSGRRGNTEAFF.

In this sample, this clone turned up once. V is TRBV5-5 and J is TRBJ2-3, with 9 bases that match TRBD2. The V and J ends lost 5 bases and 1 base, in that order; junction bases with no gene match: 5. CDR3 length equals 15 residues. CDR1 is SGHKS, CDR2 YYEKEE, per germline (reference sequence). CDR3 nucleotide sequence: TGTGCCAGCAGTTCCAGGACTAGCGGCACAGATACGCAGTATTTT. Translating it yields CASSSRTSGTDTQYF.

The V call is TRBV6-1, the J call TRBJ2-1, with 7 nucleotides matching TRBD1. With 4 bases clipped from V and 0 bases from J, the junction kept 6 bases outside the gene matches. This CDR3 spans 16 amino acids. CDR1 is MNHNS and CDR2 is SASEGT in the germline V gene. This CDR3 reads CASSGGQTSSYNEQFF. The CDR3, as DNA: TGTGCCAGCAGTGGGGGACAGACGAGCTCCTACAATGAGCAGTTCTTC.

The genes are TRBV3-1 (or the pseudogene TRBV3-2) and TRBJ2-3; 10 bases align to TRBD2. The germline V gene encodes CDR1 LGHDT and CDR2 YNNKEL (reference sequence). Trimming at V came to 0 bases and at J to 4 bases, leaving 10 bases not matched to a gene. The CDR3 has 18 amino acids. The CDR3 DNA follows: TGTGCCAGCAGCCAAGATGGTGAGCGGGGGGGCGTCTCAGATACGCAGTATTTT. Encoded protein: CASSQDGERGGVSDTQYF.

The chain joins TRBV28 to TRBJ2-1, with 8 bases identical to TRBD1. The germline CDR1 and CDR2 sequences are MDHEN and SYDVKM. The ends lost 2 bases at V and 5 bases at J; junction bases unmatched: 8. The CDR3 is 16 residues long. CDR3 bases: TGTGCCAGCAGTTTAGGAGGACAGGGTGGCAACAATGAGCAGTTCTTC. Protein product: CASSLGGQGGNNEQFF.

The gene calls are TRBV21-1 and TRBJ1-1; TRBD1 is the table's D call and was not checked against the DNA. TRBV21-1 represents a pseudogene. The CDR3 length is 17 residues. This CDR3 reads CACLVRDRGRVDTEAFF. CDR3 in DNA: TGTGCCTGTCTTGTCCGGGACAGGGGGCGGGTGGACACTGAAGCTTTCTTT.

This chain links TRBV9 with TRBJ2-7, with 7 bases identical to TRBD1. CDR3 size: 14 residues. V trimming: 0 bases; J trimming: 2 bases; junction bases outside the gene matches: 2. In germline, CDR1 is SGDLS, CDR2 YYNGEE. This chain's CDR3 is CASSVGDRAYEQYF. CDR3 in DNA: TGTGCCAGCAGCGTAGGTGACAGGGCCTACGAGCAGTACTTC.

This clone was detected only a few times. The chain is built from TRBV28 and TRBJ2-2, with 9 bases aligning to TRBD2. The CDR3 loop spans 14 amino acids. Germline V lookup: CDR1 MDHEN, CDR2 SYDVKM. V lost 3 bases to trimming and J lost 6 bases; unmatched junction nucleotides: 2. The CDR3 loop is CASSFSGGPGELFF. CDR3 sequence (DNA): TGTGCCAGCAGTTTTAGCGGGGGCCCCGGGGAGCTGTTTTTT. Supplemented by reference TRBV28 and TRBJ2-2, the full variable domain reads DVKVTQSSRYLVKRTGEKVFLECVQDMDHENMFWYRQDPGLGLRLIYFSYDVKMKEKGDIPEGYSVSREKKERFSLILESASTNQTSMYLCASSFSGGPGELFFGEGSRLTVL.

The rearrangement joins TRBV15 to TRBJ1-5; unclear D gene. The germline gives CDR1 LNHNV, CDR2 YYDKDF (reference sequence). Trimming took 0 bases from V and 0 from J, leaving 6 bases between them. The length of the CDR3 is 15 residues. The CDR3 DNA sequence: TGTGCCACCAGCAGAGATCGAGGTAGCAATCAGCCCCAGCATTTT. Translated, it gives CATSRDRGSNQPQHF.

The V gene is TRBV12-3 or TRBV12-4, the J gene TRBJ2-5; D perhaps matches TRBD1 (5 bases). V dropped 7 bases and J dropped 4 bases, with 13 bases sitting between them. This CDR3 comprises 13 residues. CDR3 DNA sequence: TGTGCCAGCAACGCTTGGGGCGCAGAGACCCAGTACTTC. It translates to CASNAWGAETQYF.

The genes are TRBV7-3 and TRBJ2-5, with 10 bases identical to TRBD1. V was clipped by 5 bases and J by 4 bases; unmatched bases: 13. Germline loops: CDR1 SGHTA, CDR2 FQGTGA. This CDR3 spans 17 amino acids. The CDR3 reads CASSTEGRQGAGETQYF. The CDR3 DNA reads as TGTGCCAGCAGCACTGAGGGCCGACAGGGGGCAGGAGAGACCCAGTACTTC.

This clone was picked up many times. This rearrangement joins TRBV28 to TRBJ1-1, with D perhaps matching TRBD1 (5 bases). With 10 bases removed from V and 1 base from J, the gap between germline ends came to 22 bases. CDR1 and CDR2 (germline): MDHEN, SYDVKM. The CDR3 totals 16 residues. The CDR3 region is CATTGRGSQANTEAFF. CDR3 nucleotide sequence: TGTGCCACCACAGGACGCGGATCGCAAGCGAACACTGAAGCTTTCTTT.

The chain links TRBV11-2 to TRBJ2-3, with a weak D call TRBD2 (5 bases). Per germline, CDR1 SGHAT and CDR2 FQNNGV. V shed 0 bases and J shed 0 bases, with 10 bases lying between them. This CDR3 has 16 amino acids. In nucleotides, the CDR3 is TGTGCCAGCAGCTTAGATCGGGGTATTAGCACAGATACGCAGTATTTT. This encodes CASSLDRGISTDTQYF.

The CDR3 sequence: CASSPMTSGGSETQYF. The CDR3 nucleotides read TGCGCCAGCAGCCCCATGACTAGCGGGGGATCTGAGACCCAGTACTTC. The gene calls are TRBV5-1 and TRBJ2-5, with 12 bases aligning to TRBD2. This CDR3 has 16 amino acids. With V trimmed by 4 bases and J by 5 bases, 9 bases remained unmatched. The germline gives CDR1 SGHRS, CDR2 YFSETQ.

The rearrangement joins TRBV28 to TRBJ2-1; weak D call: TRBD2 (5 bases). The CDR3 has 15 residues. V was trimmed by 2 bases and J by 2 bases, leaving 10 bases between them. Germline-derived CDR1 and CDR2 are MDHEN and SYDVKM. CDR3 bases: TGTGCCAGCAGTTTACCCGGGCGGGCCTACAATGAGCAGTTCTTC. Translated: CASSLPGRAYNEQFF.